This TCR beta chain is drawn from a study of blood T cell repertoires in COVID-19. Original analysis: Amplified reference gene primers provided the basis for estimating nucleated cell counts. Produced via immunoSEQ multiplex PCR; TCRdb's table is partial and in-frame only. V, J and clone size reflect that table, while D and trimming were determined from the DNA. The repertoire includes 20,000 to 30,000 clones, about 75% of them detected once, and more than 12% sits in the top ten. Trimming took 7 bases from V and 4 from J; bases not matched to a gene: 20. Germline CDR1 reads LNHDA; CDR2 reads SQIVND (reference sequence). This CDR3 region has 18 residues.

Sample: peripheral blood. The V call is TRBV19, the J call TRBJ1-2; 8 nucleotides match TRBD1. This clonotype was obtained from an elderly man with active or convalescent COVID-19. The CDR3 spells CASTPGGAGGPTFYGYTF. Written as DNA, the CDR3 is TGTGCCAGTACCCCAGGGGGTGCAGGGGGCCCCACTTTCTATGGCTACACCTTC.